This T cell receptor (beta chain) was sequenced during a study of shared clonotypes between healthy human individuals. Findings of the study overall: Researchers sampled only blood; tissue repertoires likely differ.

Every immunoSEQ plate was one replicate of a subset's evenly spread DNA. The data were produced by immunoSEQ multiplex PCR, yet TCRdb's version contains in-frame clones alone and is incomplete. The sample lists approximately 500,000 clones, about three quarters occurring once. Remarks on this clone: Its antigen remains unidentified.

CDR3 length: 15 residues. Between the trimmed V and J ends, which lost 6 bases and 0 bases, there was a span of 11 bases. Germline lookup yields CDR1 LNHDA and CDR2 SQIVND (reference sequence). The chain carries TRBV19 and TRBJ2-2; D assignment may be TRBD1 or TRBD2 (5 bases each). The source material was PBMCs. The receptor's source is a woman aged 40 to 50 in good health. Some clones in this sample may be carry-over from other donors' samples. The CDR3 nucleotides are TGTGCCAGTAGGAAGGGGAGTGCGAACACCGGGGAGCTGTTTTTT. Encoded protein: CASRKGSANTGELFF.